The T cell receptor (beta chain) under discussion was sequenced for a study of regulatory T cells in long-lasting Graves disease. Study conclusions and caveats: Public clonotype sharing was higher in persistent than newly diagnosed patients.

V was shortened by 7 bases and J by 4 bases, with 16 bases between the two germline ends. The CDR3 runs 14 residues. CDR1 SNHLY and CDR2 FYNNEI come from the germline V gene. Time point of the sample: persistent/refractory GD, antithyroid drugs over 5 years with positive TRAb. After RNA was extracted from PBMCs, the TCR library was made from it. The patient group derived from an endocrinology department in Xi'an, China. Construction of TCR beta libraries relied on iRepertoire HTBI primers and on Arm-PCR targeting CDR3 regions. TCRdb ran MiXCR on the multiplex PCR reads and lists one entry per CDR3 protein. The sample yields fewer than 400,000 distinct CDR3 sequences, around a fifth seen once. This clonotype was counted at least ten times. Its antigen remains unidentified.

This sequence originates from a female donor with Graves disease. Sequenced material: peripheral blood mononuclear cells (PBMCs), taken when the disease was refractory, from a patient treated with antithyroid drugs. The rearrangement links TRBV2 to TRBJ2-5; possibly TRBD2 for D (6 bases). The chain's CDR3 is CASTPLASVETQYF. CDR3 coding DNA: TGTGCCAGCACGCCCCTAGCGTCGGTAGAGACCCAGTACTTC.